This is a list of T cell receptor beta chains from one sample in a study of cytomegalovirus exposure and HLA in healthy donors. Generated by immunoSEQ multiplex PCR, the TCRdb table keeps only in-frame clones and is missing some. Here the sample spans 110,000 to 150,000 clones, under 85% being singletons. The specimen was PBMCs. The receptors derive from a man between 18 and 35 years old in good health and CMV-seronegative. Both conserved end residues are part of each CDR3. The D gene is left open where the match is weak. Expanded clones get a size class; other rows say once, few or many, or leave the size out.

TRBV28	few	TRBJ1-1	-	TGTGCCAGCAGTTTAGGAGGGGCAACGGACACTGAAGCTTTCTTT	CASSLGGATDTEAFF
TRBV30	-	TRBJ1-1	-	TGTGCCTGGATCCCCCCGGGGTTCATGAACACTGAAGCTTTCTTT	CAWIPPGFMNTEAFF
TRBV5-4	once	TRBJ1-3	-	TGTGCCAGCAGCGGAGGTGAGAACTCTGGAAACACCATATATTTT	CASSGGENSGNTIYF
TRBV7-8	-	TRBJ1-4	-	TGTGCCAGCAGCTTAGTTCGCCTTAATGAGAAACTGTTTTTT	CASSLVRLNEKLFF
TRBV30	-	TRBJ1-4	-	TGTGCCTGGAGATTTTCAGGGGCCGATGAAAAACTGTTTTTT	CAWRFSGADEKLFF
TRBV18	-	TRBJ1-1	TRBD1	TGTGCCAGCTCCGCTCGACAGGGGGCGGGGAACACTGAAGCTTTCTTT	CASSARQGAGNTEAFF
TRBV19	once	TRBJ1-4	-	TGTGCCAGTAGTATAGCGGGTGCTGAAAAACTGTTTTTT	CASSIAGAEKLFF
TRBV6-5	-	TRBJ2-7	TRBD1	TGTGCCAGCAAGACAGGGGGCGAGCAGTACTTC	CASKTGGEQYF
TRBV7-2	-	TRBJ2-1	-	TGTGCCAGCAGCTTCGCCGGACAGTACAATGAGCAGTTCTTC	CASSFAGQYNEQFF
TRBV30	-	TRBJ2-7	TRBD2	TGTGCCGGCAGACTAGCCAGTCGGCGGGAGCAGTACTTC	CAGRLASRREQYF
TRBV7-6	-	TRBJ2-5	TRBD2	TGTGCCAGCAGCCCCCTCCAGCGGGGAGGCGGGGAGACCCAGTACTTC	CASSPLQRGGGETQYF
TRBV5-1	-	TRBJ2-7	TRBD1	TGCGCCAGCAGCTCCGGGACAGGGGGCGCCGATGGTCTCGTCTACGAGCAGTACTTC	CASSSGTGGADGLVYEQYF
TRBV4-2	-	TRBJ2-5	TRBD1	TGTGCCAGCAGCCAAGTCGGTACAGGGGCAGAGACCCAGTACTTC	CASSQVGTGAETQYF
TRBV4-3	-	TRBJ2-2	TRBD2	TGCGCCAGCAGCCAAGATGGCGGGGGGGGTAACACCGGGGAGCTGTTTTTT	CASSQDGGGGNTGELFF
TRBV5-1	-	TRBJ1-6	-	TGCGCCAGCAGCTCCGGGACACAACATAATTCACCCCTCCACTTT	CASSSGTQHNSPLHF
TRBV27	-	TRBJ1-5	-	TGTGCCAGCAGTTTTCAGGGTCAGCCCCAGCATTTT	CASSFQGQPQHF
TRBV7-8	-	TRBJ2-4	TRBD2	TGTGCCAGCAGCCCTAGGCGGGGGACCGGGAAAAGTTTCTTC	CASSPRRGTGKSFF
TRBV7-9	-	TRBJ1-1	-	TGTGCCAGCAGCCCCCGACAGGTGGGGACGAACACTGAAGCTTTCTTT	CASSPRQVGTNTEAFF
TRBV18	-	TRBJ1-2	-	TGTGCCAGCTCACCATTGAGTAGCTATGGCTACACCTTC	CASSPLSSYGYTF
TRBV4-2	few	TRBJ2-6	-	TGTGCCAGCAGCCAAGACTCGACGGGAAGCTCTGGGGCCAACGTCCTGACTTTC	CASSQDSTGSSGANVLTF
TRBV15	-	TRBJ2-7	-	TGTGCCACCAGCAGTAAACCGCGGCCGCCCTACGAGCAGTACTTC	CATSSKPRPPYEQYF
TRBV25-1	-	TRBJ2-5	TRBD1	TGTGCCAGCAGTGAATTTCGCGGAGGAACAGGGGGTGAGGAGACCCAGTACTTC	CASSEFRGGTGGEETQYF
TRBV5-5	-	TRBJ1-2	TRBD1	TGTGCCAGCAGCTCGGGACAGGGGCGCATCTATGGCTACACCTTC	CASSSGQGRIYGYTF
TRBV6-5	-	TRBJ2-7	TRBD1	TGTGCCAGCAGTTCACCGGGACAGGTCCCCTACGAGCAGTACTTC	CASSSPGQVPYEQYF
TRBV5-5	-	TRBJ1-2	TRBD1	TGTGCCAGCAGCTACTCCCTTACAGGGGGCGACTACTATGGCTACACCTTC	CASSYSLTGGDYYGYTF
TRBV10-3	-	TRBJ1-5	TRBD1	TGTGCCATCAGTCCAAATTCGGGACAGACTAGCAATCAGCCCCAGCATTTT	CAISPNSGQTSNQPQHF
TRBV6-1	-	TRBJ1-2	-	TGTGCGGTGGGCAGGCTAGCCGGCTACACCTTC	CAVGRLAGYTF
TRBV11-1	-	TRBJ2-1	TRBD1	TGTGCCACCAAACCGGGACAGGGCTACAATGAGCAGTTCTTC	CATKPGQGYNEQFF
TRBV27	-	TRBJ1-2	-	TGTGCCAGCAGGGGGGCATCGTCCTATGGCTACACCTTC	CASRGASSYGYTF
TRBV12-5	-	TRBJ1-5	-	TGTGCTAGTGGTCTTTCCCCCGGGGTCCTCAATCAGCCCCAGCATTTT	CASGLSPGVLNQPQHF
TRBV4-2	few	TRBJ1-4	TRBD1	TGTGCCAGCAGCCAAGAGTGGACAGGGAATGAAAAACTGTTTTTT	CASSQEWTGNEKLFF
TRBV29-1	-	TRBJ2-6	TRBD1	TGCAGCGTTGGGGGGACAGGGGCCGGGGCCAACGTCCTGACTTTC	CSVGGTGAGANVLTF
TRBV5-5	-	TRBJ2-1	-	TGTGCCAGCAGCTTGGAGGACATTCCCTACAATGAGCAGTTCTTC	CASSLEDIPYNEQFF
TRBV9	-	TRBJ1-2	TRBD1	TGTGCCAGCAGCGTAGCTGGTGTGGGACAGTCCTATGGCTACACCTTC	CASSVAGVGQSYGYTF
TRBV2	-	TRBJ2-1	-	TGTGCCAGCAGAGAAGACAGCTACAATGAGCAGTTCTTC	CASREDSYNEQFF
TRBV27	-	TRBJ1-2	-	TGTGCCAGCAGCCCACCTGGGGCAGTCTATGGCTACACCTTC	CASSPPGAVYGYTF
TRBV9	few	TRBJ1-2	TRBD1	TGTGCCAGCAGCCCAGACAGGGACTATGGCTACACCTTC	CASSPDRDYGYTF
TRBV6-5	-	TRBJ1-2	-	TGTGCCAGCAGTTACGCCGAGGATGGCTACACCTTC	CASSYAEDGYTF
TRBV7-2	once	TRBJ2-1	TRBD1	TGTGCCAGCAGCTTAGAACCGGGACAGGCTTACAATGAGCAGTTCTTC	CASSLEPGQAYNEQFF
TRBV2	-	TRBJ2-1	-	TGTGCCAGCAGTGGGGAGACGAGGGACAATGAGCAGTTCTTC	CASSGETRDNEQFF
TRBV5-4	-	TRBJ2-7	-	TGTGCCAGCAGCTTGGGGACAGACCCCTTAGAGCAGTACTTC	CASSLGTDPLEQYF
TRBV29-1	-	TRBJ1-5	TRBD1	TGCAGCGTTGAAAGGCCGACCGCGGGACAGGGGGCGGTTAGGAGCAATCAGCCCCAGCATTTT	CSVERPTAGQGAVRSNQPQHF
TRBV4-2	-	TRBJ2-3	TRBD2	TGTGCCAGCAGCCAAGATTCGGCTAGCGGGGGCACAGATACGCAGTATTTT	CASSQDSASGGTDTQYF
TRBV4-1	-	TRBJ2-5	-	TGCGCCAGCAGCCAGCAGGGGACCCAGTACTTC	CASSQQGTQYF
TRBV18	-	TRBJ2-3	-	TGTGCCAGCTCACCACCGGTGCAGAGCACAGATACGCAGTATTTT	CASSPPVQSTDTQYF
TRBV11-2	-	TRBJ1-2	TRBD1	TGTGCCAGCAGCTTAACGAGACAGGGCCGGGGGGGCTACACCTTC	CASSLTRQGRGGYTF
TRBV7-9	-	TRBJ2-2	-	TGTGCCAGCAGTTGGCCTATCGGGGGGCAAGCCGGGGAGCTGTTTTTT	CASSWPIGGQAGELFF
TRBV14	-	TRBJ2-4	TRBD1	TGTGCCAGCAGCCAAGATTACACAGGGGTGGACATTCAGTACTTC	CASSQDYTGVDIQYF
TRBV15	-	TRBJ1-1	-	TGTGCCACCAGCAGAGGCGGATCCAGAAACACTGAAGCTTTCTTT	CATSRGGSRNTEAFF
TRBV5-6	-	TRBJ2-5	-	TGTGCCAGCAGCTTGTACGAACAGGGCCTGGAGACCCAGTACTTC	CASSLYEQGLETQYF
TRBV6-5	few	TRBJ2-7	TRBD2	TGTGCCAGCAGTATCGGGACTACCTACGAGCAGTACTTC	CASSIGTTYEQYF
TRBV5-1	-	TRBJ2-7	TRBD1	TGCGCCAGCAGCCGGGGAACAGGGGAGGAGCAGTACTTC	CASSRGTGEEQYF
TRBV7-9	-	TRBJ2-5	TRBD1	TGTGCCAGCAGCCACAGGACAGGGGCCAAAGAGACCCAGTACTTC	CASSHRTGAKETQYF
TRBV7-9	once	TRBJ1-3	TRBD1	TGTTCCAGCAGCTCGACAGGGACCGGAAACACCATATATTTT	CSSSSTGTGNTIYF